The 27 T cell receptor beta chains given below trace back to one sample, sequenced in a study of T cells after yellow fever vaccination. TCRdb reprocessed the 5' RACE reads with MiXCR, giving one entry per CDR3 protein. The sample carries around 610,000 distinct CDR3 sequences, roughly 13% recorded once. Sequences were derived from PBMCs, sampled on the day of the yellow fever booster vaccination. These receptor sequences come from a man aged 25 to 45 who received the YFV17D yellow fever vaccine.

This clonotype appeared a few times. This chain uses TRBV7-9 with TRBJ2-1, with D possibly TRBD2 on 5 matching bases. Trimming removed 11 bases from V and 7 bases from J, with 18 bases in between. CDR3 length equals 13 residues. The germline V gene has CDR1 SEHNR and CDR2 FQNEAQ (reference sequence). CDR3 sequence reads: CALYHGGMNEQFF. The CDR3 bases are TGTGCCTTATACCACGGAGGTATGAATGAGCAGTTCTTC.

The rearrangement links TRBV6-1 to TRBJ2-1; D might be TRBD1 (5 bases). The CDR3 is 14 amino acids. Deletions cut 6 bases from V and 2 bases from J, with 11 bases between. Germline CDR1 reads MNHNS; CDR2 reads SASEGT. The CDR3 spells CASRTVSTYNEQFF. DNA of the CDR3: TGTGCCAGCAGGACAGTCAGTACCTACAATGAGCAGTTCTTC.

The CDR3 coding sequence is TGTGCCAGCAGCTCATCAGGGTTTCAAGAGACCCAGTACTTC. Its translation is CASSSSGFQETQYF. The chain couples TRBV7-3 to TRBJ2-5; possible D gene TRBD1, 5 bases. CDR3 size: 14 residues. V dropped 4 bases and J dropped 2 bases, with 11 bases sitting between them. The germline V gene has CDR1 SGHTA and CDR2 FQGTGA. The full variable domain, its missing parts supplied by reference TRBV7-3 and TRBJ2-5, is GAGVSQTPSNKVTEKGKYVELRCDPISGHTALYWYRQSLGQGPEFLIYFQGTGAADDSGLPNDRFFAVRPEGSVSTLKIQRTERGDSAVYLCASSSSGFQETQYFGPGTRLLVL.

In this sample, this clonotype turned up a few times. The genes are TRBV30 and TRBJ2-1; D gene ambiguous. Trimming removed 0 bases from V and 8 bases from J, with 5 bases in between. CDR1 is GTSNPN and CDR2 is SVGIG in the germline V gene (reference sequence). There are 11 residues in the CDR3. The CDR3 coding sequence is TGTGCCTGGAGTGTTTGGGATGAGCAGTTCTTC. Protein sequence: CAWSVWDEQFF.

This clonotype is a singleton in its sample. The V gene is TRBV20-1, the J gene TRBJ2-7; 9 bases are shared with TRBD1. CDR3 length equals 14 residues. V shed 5 bases and J 4 bases; nucleotides not matched to a gene: 9. Germline V CDR1 and CDR2: DFQATT, SNEGSKA (reference sequence). Here the CDR3 DNA reads TGCAGTGCTCCAAGCGACAGGGGGGTTTACGAGCAGTACTTC. Its translation is CSAPSDRGVYEQYF.

The chain combines TRBV5-8 with TRBJ2-7, with D possibly TRBD2 on 5 matching bases. V dropped 1 base and J dropped 4 bases, with 15 bases sitting between them. The CDR3 extends over 15 amino acids. Germline V CDR1 and CDR2: SGHTS, YDEGEE. CDR3 coding DNA: TGTGCCAGCAGCTTGCTGAGTGGAGGCAGGTACGAGCAGTACTTC. Its translation: CASSLLSGGRYEQYF.

The chain recombines TRBV12-3 or TRBV12-4 with TRBJ2-3; no definite D call. CDR3 length: 15 amino acids. Between the trimmed V and J ends, which lost 2 bases and 1 base, there was a span of 10 bases. Written as DNA, the CDR3 is TGTGCCAGCAGTTTACGACGGGCTGGCACAGATACGCAGTATTTT. Its protein is CASSLRRAGTDTQYF.

The chain carries TRBV6-2 or TRBV6-3 and TRBJ2-6; no clear D gene. The CDR3 has 13 amino acids. V was clipped by 8 bases and J by 0 bases, with 5 bases between them. Germline loops: CDR1 MNHEY, CDR2 SVGEGT. CDR3 amino acids: CASFSSGANVLTF. CDR3 bases: TGTGCCAGCTTTTCCTCTGGGGCCAACGTCCTGACTTTC.

This chain uses TRBV2 with TRBJ2-5; 8 nucleotides match TRBD2. The germline gives CDR1 SNHLY, CDR2 FYNNEI. V dropped 3 bases and J dropped 4; count of bases not matched to a gene: 4. The CDR3 is made up of 14 amino acids. The CDR3 DNA follows: TGTGCCAGCAGTGAGGAGCGGGAGATAGAGACCCAGTACTTC. It translates to CASSEEREIETQYF. Variable domain in full (rest from reference TRBV2 and TRBJ2-5): EPEVTQTPSHQVTQMGQEVILRCVPISNHLYFYWYRQILGQKVEFLVSFYNNEISEKSEIFDDQFSVERPDGSNFTLKIRSTKLEDSAMYFCASSEEREIETQYFGPGTRLLVL.

The J gene is TRBJ2-3, the V gene TRBV24-1, with no clear D. The CDR3 has 15 amino acids. V lost 5 bases to trimming and J lost 2 bases, with 13 bases between them. Germline CDR1 reads KGHDR; CDR2 reads SFDVKD. The DNA for the CDR3 is TGTGCCACCAGTGGTTCTTCGGACCCCACAGATACGCAGTATTTT. Translating gives CATSGSSDPTDTQYF.

This clonotype was detected only a few times. This chain joins TRBV5-6 and TRBJ2-5; 7 positions match TRBD2. Losses at the gene ends were 4 bases for V and 5 bases for J; bases not matched to a gene: 11. Germline V gene lookup returns CDR1 SGHDT and CDR2 YYEEEE. This CDR3 is 15 amino acids long. DNA of the CDR3: TGTGCCAGCAGCCCCCGAGGTGCGGGAGAGGAGACCCAGTACTTC. Encoded protein: CASSPRGAGEETQYF.

With regard to this clonotype: An end of the junction does not agree with germline; a read error may underlie this. The chain joins TRBV10-2 to TRBJ1-1, with D unclear. The CDR3 length is 14 residues. Germline V gene lookup returns CDR1 WSHSY and CDR2 SAAADI. CDR3 DNA sequence: TGCGCCAACAGTGAGTGGGCACGAGGCACTGAAGCTTTCTTT. Translated, it gives CANSEWARGTEAFF.

This clonotype was picked up a small number of times. CDR3 DNA sequence: TGTGCCAGTAGTATAGGATCGGCACAGGGTACCGGGGAGCTGTTTTTT. As protein: CASSIGSAQGTGELFF. The gene calls are TRBV19 and TRBJ2-2, with a possible D match to TRBD1 (6 bases). Looked up from germline, CDR1 is LNHDA and CDR2 is SQIVND (reference sequence). This CDR3 comprises 16 residues. V gave up 1 base and J gave up 5 bases, with 14 bases separating them.

In this sample, this clonotype turned up a few times. The chain has TRBV12-3 or TRBV12-4 and TRBJ2-5; no clear D. V was cut by 7 bases and J by 5 bases, with 11 bases left in between. The CDR3 length is 12 residues. CDR3 sequence (DNA): TGTGCCAGCACCCGTTTGGGGGAGACCCAGTACTTC. This translates into CASTRLGETQYF.

The chain recombines TRBV5-6 with TRBJ2-7; 9 bases are shared with TRBD1. CDR3 size: 14 residues. Germline V CDR1 and CDR2: SGHDT, YYEEEE. After removal of 7 bases from V and 3 bases from J, the junction contained 8 bases not matched to a gene. In nucleotides, the CDR3 is TGTGCCAGCGGCCGGACAGGGGACAACTACGAGCAGTACTTC. Protein product: CASGRTGDNYEQYF.

This clonotype was seen only a few times. This chain connects TRBV6-1 to TRBJ1-4; a possible D gene is TRBD1 (5 bases). CDR3 length: 14 amino acids. Germline V gene lookup returns CDR1 MNHNS and CDR2 SASEGT. V lost 4 bases to trimming and J lost 5 bases, with 11 bases between them. CDR3 sequence: CASSGQGPNEKLFF. The CDR3 bases are TGTGCCAGCAGTGGGCAGGGACCAAATGAAAAACTGTTTTTT.

Only a few counts were recorded for this clonotype. The CDR3 DNA sequence: TGTGCCAGCGGACTAGCGGGGACCTACGAGCAGTACTTC. It translates to CASGLAGTYEQYF. The chain couples TRBV6-6 to TRBJ2-7; TRBD2 matches 12 bases. CDR1 is MNHNY and CDR2 is SVGAGI in the germline V gene (reference sequence). The CDR3 runs 13 residues. Trimming at V came to 8 bases and at J to 2 bases, leaving 1 base not matched to a gene.

The rearrangement uses TRBV5-1 and TRBJ1-1, with 8 bases matching TRBD1. The CDR3 spans 14 residues. Germline V gives CDR1 SGHRS, CDR2 YFSETQ. J was trimmed by 4 bases and V by 4 bases; bases with no gene match: 6. DNA for the CDR3: TGCGCCAGCAGCGTGGGACAGGAGCCCACTGAAGCTTTCTTT. Translation gives CASSVGQEPTEAFF.

This sequence joins TRBV12-3 or TRBV12-4 and TRBJ2-7; 7 nucleotides agree with TRBD1. The CDR3 spans 13 residues. Trimming took 7 bases from V and 3 from J; bases not matched to a gene: 6. CDR3: CASITQGNYEQYF. DNA of the CDR3: TGTGCCAGCATAACACAGGGGAACTACGAGCAGTACTTC.

The V gene is TRBV5-1, the J gene TRBJ2-3, with TRBD2 identical over 12 bases. This CDR3 region has 16 residues. J was trimmed by 5 bases and V by 0 bases; bases with no gene match: 4. CDR1 SGHRS and CDR2 YFSETQ come from the germline V gene. The CDR3 DNA reads TGCGCCAGCAGCTTGGTAGGACTAGCGGGATTAGATACGCAGTATTTT. It codes for CASSLVGLAGLDTQYF.

There are a few counts of this clonotype. This chain joins TRBV5-1 and TRBJ1-1, with 7 bases lining up with TRBD1. Germline V gives CDR1 SGHRS, CDR2 YFSETQ. Trimming removed 4 bases from V and 4 bases from J; junction bases left unmatched: 7. This CDR3 has 14 amino acids. CDR3 nucleotide sequence: TGCGCCAGCAGCGGAACAGGGGATGGCACTGAAGCTTTCTTT. Its protein product is CASSGTGDGTEAFF.

V gene TRBV6-1 combines with J gene TRBJ2-5, with 14 nucleotides matching TRBD2. Germline V gene sequence: CDR1 MNHNS, CDR2 SASEGT. Losses at the gene ends were 6 bases for V and 3 bases for J; bases not matched to a gene: 6. The CDR3 length is 16 residues. The CDR3 here is CASRGTSGRWEETQYF. CDR3 DNA: TGTGCCAGCAGGGGGACTAGCGGGAGATGGGAAGAGACCCAGTACTTC.

This clonotype has only a few counts. The V call is TRBV6-5, the J call TRBJ2-7; D is perhaps TRBD2 (7 bases). This CDR3 is 18 amino acids long. The germline V gene has CDR1 MNHEY and CDR2 SVGAGI. Trimming shortened V by 0 bases and J by 3 bases, and 21 bases separated the two germline ends. The CDR3 sequence is CASSYSMVGGVEYYEQYF. CDR3 nucleotide sequence: TGTGCCAGCAGTTACTCGATGGTAGGGGGGGTCGAGTACTACGAGCAGTACTTC.

This clonotype was seen more than once but under ten times. This rearrangement joins TRBV7-6 to TRBJ2-3; D possibly corresponds to TRBD2 (5 bases). Trimming cost V 5 bases and J 6 bases, with 12 bases left between them. Germline-derived CDR1 and CDR2 are SGHVS and FNYEAQ. The CDR3 is 13 residues long. CDR3 sequence reads: CASSIYGGDTQYF. The CDR3 DNA reads TGTGCCAGCAGCATATACGGCGGGGATACGCAGTATTTT.

This clonotype was found a few times. The chain links TRBV7-2 to TRBJ2-5, with a possible D match to TRBD2 (5 bases). The CDR3 extends over 15 amino acids. Trimming shortened V by 0 bases and J by 1 base, and 9 bases separated the two germline ends. Germline loops: CDR1 SGHTA, CDR2 FQGNSA. Written as DNA, the CDR3 is TGTGCCAGCAGCTTAGCGAGGGCCGCCCAAGAGACCCAGTACTTC. Residues: CASSLARAAQETQYF.

This clonotype was seen more than once but under ten times. The gene calls are TRBV19 and TRBJ1-4; TRBD1 might be the D (5 bases). Trimming cost V 5 bases and J 4 bases, with 14 bases left between them. From germline, CDR1 is LNHDA and CDR2 SQIVND (reference sequence). The CDR3 covers 15 residues. The CDR3 DNA reads TGTGCCAGTAGTCGCCGGGGCCGCGATAATGAAAAACTGTTTTTT. Its translation: CASSRRGRDNEKLFF.

This clonotype has a handful of counts. The chain couples TRBV9 to TRBJ2-1; TRBD2 agrees at 9 bases. Germline V gives CDR1 SGDLS, CDR2 YYNGEE. Trimming took 2 bases from V and 7 from J; bases not matched to a gene: 13. The CDR3 extends over 17 amino acids. CDR3 DNA: TGTGCCAGCAGCGTCGCCGCCCTTGCGGGAGGGGGAAATGAGCAGTTCTTC. It is translated as CASSVAALAGGGNEQFF. The complete variable domain, with remaining parts taken from reference TRBV9 and TRBJ2-1, reads DSGVTQTPKHLITATGQRVTLRCSPRSGDLSVYWYQQSLDQGLQFLIQYYNGEERAKGNILERFSAQQFPDLHSELNLSSLELGDSALYFCASSVAALAGGGNEQFFGPGTRLTVL.